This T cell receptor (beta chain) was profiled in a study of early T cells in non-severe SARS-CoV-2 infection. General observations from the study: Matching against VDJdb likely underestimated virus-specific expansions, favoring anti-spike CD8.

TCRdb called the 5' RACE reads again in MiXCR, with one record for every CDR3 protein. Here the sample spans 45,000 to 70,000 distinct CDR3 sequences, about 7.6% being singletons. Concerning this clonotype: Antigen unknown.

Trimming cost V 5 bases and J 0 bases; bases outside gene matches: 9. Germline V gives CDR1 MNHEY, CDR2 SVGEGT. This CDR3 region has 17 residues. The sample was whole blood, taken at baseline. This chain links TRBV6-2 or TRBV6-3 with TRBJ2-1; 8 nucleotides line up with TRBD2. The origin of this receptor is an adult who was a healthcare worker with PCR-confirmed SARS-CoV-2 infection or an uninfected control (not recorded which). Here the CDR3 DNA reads TGTGCCAGCAGTCCTCGGACTAGCACCTACTCCTACAATGAGCAGTTCTTC. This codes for CASSPRTSTYSYNEQFF.